The entry below gives a single TCR beta chain sequence along with its context. The ends lost 4 bases at V and 4 bases at J; junction bases unmatched: 3. The CDR3 consists of 13 residues. Germline CDR1 and CDR2: SNHLY and FYNNEI. The repertoire was sequenced with immunoSEQ multiplex PCR; TCRdb's copy has only in-frame clones and lacks some. This sample has some 130,000 clones; 80% to 95% occur once, and the top ten carry 5.5%. The data belong to a study of control samples from healthy donors and cancer patients. Sequencing used blood. The V and J genes are TRBV2 and TRBJ2-5; 7 nucleotides align to TRBD1. This TCR was recovered from a man between 18 and 29 years old in good health. This chain's CDR3 is CASSGDRIETQYF. The CDR3 coding sequence is TGTGCCAGCAGTGGGGACAGAATAGAGACCCAGTACTTC.